This T cell receptor beta chain was recovered during a study of prognosis after radiotherapy for stage I lung cancer. Study background: Patients were enrolled between 2018 and 2019 (all with stage I non-small cell lung cancer). Median age was 74.5 years (roughly 50 to 90) among more than 10 men and about six women.

Overall study results and limits: Patients with distant metastases had lower Shannon entropy after stereotactic body radiation therapy.

CDR3 of TCR beta was amplified from genomic DNA via a two-round multiplex PCR. First-round PCR amplification was performed with primers specific to each TRBV and TRBJ gene. TCRdb independently ran MiXCR on the multiplex PCR reads; one entry per CDR3 protein. The sample shows more than 25,000 distinct CDR3 sequences, 25% to 40% of them seen only once. Germline lookup yields CDR1 MNHEY and CDR2 SVGEGT. The CDR3 covers 16 residues. V lost 6 bases and J lost 0; bases outside the gene matches: 7. Turning to this clonotype: Its antigen remains unknown.

Other malignancies, prior chemotherapy and prior radiotherapy were absent in all patients, each of whom was node-negative on CT and PET/CT. The chain couples TRBV6-2 or TRBV6-3 to TRBJ2-3, with TRBD1 identical over 9 bases. The sequences come from PBMCs, collected before or after stereotactic body radiation therapy (not recorded which). The receptor was derived from a donor aged 50 or older with non-small cell lung cancer. CDR3 nucleotides: TGTGCCAGCAGCAGGAGGACAGGGGTTAGCACAGATACGCAGTATTTT. Protein: CASSRRTGVSTDTQYF.